The next 9 T cell receptor beta chains were all read from a single sample in a study of PD-L1 blockade in urothelial cancer. Libraries were prepared by immunoSEQ multiplex PCR; TCRdb keeps only in-frame clonotypes and omits some of them. Seen here are 120,000 or so clones, roughly 83% observed once, and the top ten hold 2% to 3%. Indicated time point: peripheral blood 6 weeks after treatment start. This specimen consisted of PBMCs, obtained around atezolizumab (anti-PD-L1) treatment. These receptors were taken from a man in his fifties with urothelial cancer.

This rearrangement joins TRBV6-1 to TRBJ1-2, with unresolved D. Germline V lookup: CDR1 MNHNS, CDR2 SASEGT. CDR3 length equals 14 residues. Trimming removed 2 bases at V and 9 bases at J, with 16 bases between. In nucleotides, the CDR3 is TGTGCCAGCAGTGAAAGCGGAGCGGCGTATCGCTACACCTTC. It codes for CASSESGAAYRYTF.

The chain links TRBV18 to TRBJ2-6, with a possible D match to TRBD2 (6 bases). V was shortened by 3 bases and J by 1 base, with 16 bases between the two germline ends. Germline CDR1 and CDR2: KGHSH and LQKENI. CDR3 length equals 18 residues. CDR3: CASSPGLSRGSGANVLTF. CDR3 in DNA: TGTGCCAGCTCACCGGGGCTTTCCCGGGGGTCTGGGGCCAACGTCCTGACTTTC.

V is TRBV27 and J is TRBJ2-5, with D tentatively TRBD2 (6 bases). V lost 2 bases and J 7 bases, leaving 14 bases between the germline ends. There are 14 residues in the CDR3. Per the germline V gene, CDR1 is MNHEY and CDR2 is SMNVEV (reference sequence). CDR3 residues: CASSLGRLGGTQYF. In DNA form, the CDR3 reads TGTGCCAGCAGTTTAGGGAGGTTGGGGGGGACCCAGTACTTC.

The rearrangement links TRBV7-2 to TRBJ2-7, with TRBD2 identical over 9 bases. This CDR3 has 14 amino acids. V trimming: 0 bases; J trimming: 6 bases; junction bases outside the gene matches: 3. Germline V gene lookup returns CDR1 SGHTA and CDR2 FQGNSA. The CDR3 loop is CASSLASGSSEQYF. CDR3 DNA sequence: TGTGCCAGCAGCTTAGCTAGCGGGAGCTCCGAGCAGTACTTC. The full variable domain, its missing parts supplied by reference TRBV7-2 and TRBJ2-7, is GAGVSQSPSNKVTEKGKDVELRCDPISGHTALYWYRQSLGQGLEFLIYFQGNSAPDKSGLPSDRFSAERTGGSVSTLTIQRTQQEDSAVYLCASSLASGSSEQYFGPGTRLTVT.

The sample holds a few counts of this clone. V gene TRBV29-1 combines with J gene TRBJ2-1; D is ambiguous. Germline CDR1 is SQVTM and CDR2 is ANQGSEA. The length of the CDR3 is 13 residues. Trimming removed 6 bases from V and 5 bases from J, with 14 bases in between. The DNA for the CDR3 is TGCAGCGTGCCCTCCCTAGGTAACAATGAGCAGTTCTTC. As protein: CSVPSLGNNEQFF.

V is TRBV6-1 and J is TRBJ1-5; 8 nucleotides match TRBD1. J lost 3 bases, V lost 6 bases, and 4 bases had no gene match. Germline V lookup: CDR1 MNHNS, CDR2 SASEGT. This CDR3 has 14 amino acids. This chain's CDR3 is CASRRQGNNQPQHF. As DNA, the CDR3 is TGTGCCAGCAGAAGACAGGGGAACAATCAGCCCCAGCATTTT.

This clone was seen just once. V is TRBV6-1 and J is TRBJ2-5; D is unresolved. V gave up 3 bases and J gave up 10 bases, with 12 bases separating them. This CDR3 is 12 amino acids long. Germline V gene data show CDR1 as MNHNS and CDR2 as SASEGT. The chain's CDR3 is CASSDVLLSQYF. For the CDR3, the DNA is TGTGCCAGCAGTGACGTTCTTTTGAGCCAGTACTTC.

J is TRBJ1-4 and V is TRBV28; D is uncertain. Germline loops: CDR1 MDHEN, CDR2 SYDVKM. V lost 2 bases to trimming and J lost 7 bases, with 11 bases between them. The CDR3 has 14 residues. In DNA form, the CDR3 reads TGTGCCAGCAGTTTAATACAGACGGTTGAAAAACTGTTTTTT. Amino acid sequence: CASSLIQTVEKLFF. Variable domain in full (rest from reference TRBV28 and TRBJ1-4): DVKVTQSSRYLVKRTGEKVFLECVQDMDHENMFWYRQDPGLGLRLIYFSYDVKMKEKGDIPEGYSVSREKKERFSLILESASTNQTSMYLCASSLIQTVEKLFFGSGTQLSVL.

The rearrangement links TRBV9 to TRBJ2-7; D uncertain. V was shortened by 5 bases and J by 6 bases, with 12 bases between the two germline ends. Germline V gene data show CDR1 as SGDLS and CDR2 as YYNGEE. The CDR3 loop spans 12 amino acids. The CDR3 bases are TGTGCCAGCAGTCGTTCCGTCGGCGAGCAGTACTTC. This gives the protein CASSRSVGEQYF. Full variable domain (rest looked up from reference TRBV9 and TRBJ2-7): DSGVTQTPKHLITATGQRVTLRCSPRSGDLSVYWYQQSLDQGLQFLIQYYNGEERAKGNILERFSAQQFPDLHSELNLSSLELGDSALYFCASSRSVGEQYFGPGTRLTVT.